These 25 T cell receptor beta chains were all obtained from the same sample, sequenced in a study of tumor-infiltrating lymphocytes in oesophageal squamous cell carcinoma. TCRdb redid the calling of the PCR reads with MiXCR, one entry per CDR3 protein. This sample has about 17,000 distinct CDR3 sequences, with approximately 50% found just once. The sample taken for sequencing was esophageal tumor tissue. These receptors were taken from a male donor with esophageal squamous cell carcinoma.

This clonotype was picked up many times. The V and J genes are TRBV5-1 and TRBJ2-1; TRBD1 might be the D (8 bases). The CDR3 is 14 residues long. V lost 4 bases, J lost 8 bases, and 16 bases lay in between. In germline, CDR1 is SGHRS, CDR2 YFSETQ. This CDR3 is CASSPRQGRDEQFF. In DNA form, the CDR3 reads TGCGCCAGCAGCCCGCGACAGGGGAGGGATGAGCAGTTCTTC.

This clonotype was picked up a small number of times. V is TRBV6-6 and J is TRBJ2-5, with D tentatively TRBD2 (5 bases). The closer fit of TRBJ2-1 to the DNA end suggests the J call may be wrong. Germline CDR1 and CDR2: MNHNY and SVGAGI (reference sequence). The CDR3 contains 15 residues. The CDR3 here is CASSYYRASTDTQFF. CDR3 coding DNA: TGTGCCAGCAGTTACTATCGTGCTAGCACAGATACGCAGTTCTTC.

This clonotype ranks as medium-sized. In DNA, the CDR3 is TGTGCCAGCAGCTTTGGGTCCGCGGGGGGTGAAAAACTGTTTTTT. Translated: CASSFGSAGGEKLFF. The V call is TRBV7-9, the J call TRBJ1-4; perhaps TRBD1 as D (5 bases). Germline V gives CDR1 SEHNR, CDR2 FQNEAQ (reference sequence). Between the trimmed V and J ends, which lost 3 bases and 7 bases, there was a span of 15 bases. The CDR3 runs to 15 residues.

This clonotype was observed at least ten times. The V call is TRBV7-8, the J call TRBJ2-2; D unclear. CDR1 SGHVS and CDR2 FQNEAQ come from the germline V gene. V shed 5 bases and J shed 7 bases, with 8 bases lying between them. The CDR3 sequence is 12 residues long. The CDR3 nucleotides read TGTGCCAGCAGCCCTACGATCGGGGAGCTGTTTTTT. It codes for CASSPTIGELFF.

Of note for this clonotype: One end of the junction does not line up with germline, which may come from a read error. This chain uses TRBV24-1 with TRBJ2-5, with TRBD1 matching 8 bases. The CDR3 contains 12 residues. CDR1 KGHDR and CDR2 SFDVKD come from the germline V gene. The CDR3 reads CATSDPDRVLFF. The CDR3, as DNA: TGTGCCACCAGTGATCCGGACAGGGTTCTATTCTTC.

The chain joins TRBV7-3 to TRBJ2-7; the D gene is possibly TRBD2 (5 bases). The last part of the DNA fits TRBJ2-1 better; the J call may be wrong. CDR1 is SGHTA and CDR2 is FQGTGA in the germline V gene. The CDR3 spans 16 residues. The CDR3 DNA is TGTGCCAGCAGCTCCGTTGGAGCGGAAAGCACAGATACGCAGTTCTTC. Its translation is CASSSVGAESTDTQFF.

The chain combines TRBV6-1 with TRBJ2-7, with a tentative D call TRBD1 (5 bases). The J call may not be correct, given that the DNA end is closer to TRBJ2-1. The CDR3 consists of 17 residues. The germline V gene has CDR1 MNHNS and CDR2 SASEGT. The CDR3 reads CASSEENFDSSYNEQFF. CDR3 DNA sequence: TGTGCCAGCAGTGAAGAAAATTTCGACAGCTCCTACAATGAGCAGTTCTTC.

This clonotype was counted only a few times. This chain joins TRBV4-3 and TRBJ2-4; D remains ambiguous. CDR1 and CDR2 from the germline V gene are LGHNA and YSLEER. The CDR3 has 13 amino acids. Trimming took off 5 bases at V and 4 bases at J, with 9 bases between the two ends. CDR3 bases: TGCGCCAGCAGCGAAAGGGCGAAAAACATTCAGTACTTC. This sequence encodes CASSERAKNIQYF.

The chain combines TRBV7-8 with TRBJ2-3; D call uncertain. The CDR3 has 15 residues. Trimming cost V 0 bases and J 3 bases, with 10 bases left between them. The V gene's germline CDR1 is SGHVS and CDR2 FQNEAQ. The CDR3: CASSLASSQTDTQYF. CDR3 DNA sequence: TGTGCCAGCAGCTTAGCATCCAGTCAGACAGATACGCAGTATTTT.

There are many counts of this clonotype. The chain links TRBV7-3 to TRBJ1-2, with D perhaps TRBD1 (5 bases). The V end was cut by 1 base, the J end by 6 bases, with 12 bases between. The CDR3 spans 14 residues. Germline V CDR1 and CDR2: SGHTA, FQGTGA. The CDR3 spells CASSLIGGADGYTF. In DNA, the CDR3 is TGTGCCAGCAGCTTAATCGGGGGAGCTGATGGCTACACCTTC.

The CDR3 DNA follows: TGTGCCAGCAGCTTACTCGGGAGAGGTGTAGGTGAGCAGTTCTTC. Its translation is CASSLLGRGVGEQFF. This chain uses TRBV11-2 with TRBJ2-4, with D perhaps matching TRBD2 (6 bases). The tail of the sequence fits TRBJ2-1 better, so the J call may be wrong. CDR3 length equals 15 residues. The V gene's germline CDR1 is SGHAT and CDR2 FQNNGV.

This clonotype was recorded many times. CDR3 sequence reads: CASRLQGMNTEAFF. The CDR3 nucleotides read TGTGCCAGCAGACTACAGGGAATGAACACTGAAGCTTTCTTT. The V gene is TRBV27, the J gene TRBJ1-1; TRBD1 might be the D (6 bases). CDR3 length equals 14 residues. The germline V and J ends were trimmed by 6 bases and 0 bases, with 11 bases remaining between them. Germline V gene lookup returns CDR1 MNHEY and CDR2 SMNVEV (reference sequence).

The chain is built from TRBV7-3 and TRBJ2-1; TRBD2 agrees at 11 bases. Germline trimming cut 5 bases from V and 9 bases from J; bases unmatched to any gene: 15. Germline V gene sequence: CDR1 SGHTA, CDR2 FQGTGA. The length of the CDR3 is 17 residues. The CDR3 protein is CASSVPTTSGGSGEQFF. In DNA, the CDR3 is TGTGCCAGCAGCGTCCCCACCACTAGCGGGGGTTCGGGTGAGCAGTTCTTC. The full variable domain, completed using reference TRBV7-3 and TRBJ2-1, is GAGVSQTPSNKVTEKGKYVELRCDPISGHTALYWYRQSLGQGPEFLIYFQGTGAADDSGLPNDRFFAVRPEGSVSTLKIQRTERGDSAVYLCASSVPTTSGGSGEQFFGPGTRLTVL.

Worth noting for this clonotype: This sequence may be a read error, since a much larger clone differs from it by one base. The rearrangement uses TRBV20-1 and TRBJ2-5, with 7 bases aligning to TRBD2. There are 14 residues in the CDR3. J was trimmed by 11 bases and V by 1 base; bases with no gene match: 13. Germline V gives CDR1 DFQATT, CDR2 SNEGSKA (reference sequence). The CDR3 protein is CSARGTSENNEQYF. In DNA form, the CDR3 reads TGCAGTGCTAGAGGAACTAGCGAGAACAATGAGCAGTACTTC.

This clonotype was seen a few times. V and J are TRBV6-1 and TRBJ2-3; D might be TRBD2 (5 bases). The CDR3 covers 14 residues. V lost 5 bases, J lost 1 base, and 10 bases lay in between. Per germline, CDR1 MNHNS and CDR2 SASEGT. CDR3 region: CASSPGIRTDTQYF. The CDR3 DNA sequence: TGTGCCAGCAGTCCCGGGATCCGCACAGATACGCAGTATTTT.

This chain uses TRBV7-8 with TRBJ1-4; TRBD1 might be the D (5 bases). The CDR3 length is 15 residues. Germline V lookup: CDR1 SGHVS, CDR2 FQNEAQ. V dropped 4 bases and J dropped 4 bases, with 13 bases sitting between them. This chain's CDR3 is CASSWRGRDNEKLFF. The DNA for the CDR3 is TGTGCCAGCAGCTGGAGGGGCAGAGATAATGAAAAACTGTTTTTT. The full variable domain, completed using reference TRBV7-8 and TRBJ1-4, is GAGVSQSPRYKVAKRGQDVALRCDPISGHVSLFWYQQALGQGPEFLTYFQNEAQLDKSGLPSDRFFAERPEGSVSTLKIQRTQQEDSAVYLCASSWRGRDNEKLFFGSGTQLSVL.

CDR3 in amino acids: CASSIGTAYNEQFF. The CDR3 DNA is TGTGCCAGCAGCATCGGGACAGCCTACAATGAGCAGTTCTTC. The gene calls are TRBV5-6 and TRBJ2-1; 7 nucleotides agree with TRBD1. Losses at the gene ends were 4 bases for V and 2 bases for J; bases not matched to a gene: 3. The CDR3 length is 14 residues. The germline V gene has CDR1 SGHDT and CDR2 YYEEEE.

This sequence joins TRBV7-2 and TRBJ2-4; D uncertain. The J call may be faulty, since TRBJ2-5 better matches the DNA end. Germline V lookup: CDR1 SGHTA, CDR2 FQGNSA. The CDR3 loop spans 16 amino acids. The CDR3 bases are TGTGCCAGCAGCCGAGCACTATTAGGCCGCCAAGAGACCCAGTACTTC. This sequence encodes CASSRALLGRQETQYF.

In regard to this clonotype: A read error is possible here, since a much larger clone lies one base away. This sequence joins TRBV11-1 and TRBJ2-5, with D hard to call. Germline values: CDR1 SGHAT, CDR2 FQDESV (reference sequence). The length of the CDR3 is 14 residues. This chain's CDR3 is CANSDRSIQETQYF. CDR3 sequence (DNA): TGTGCCAACAGCGACCGTTCTATCCAAGAGACCCAGTACTTC.

Turning to this clonotype: A read error may be the cause here, since a much bigger clone is one base away. The chain couples TRBV27 to TRBJ2-2; D possibly matches TRBD1 or TRBD2 (5 bases each). Germline V CDR1 and CDR2: MNHEY, SMNVEV (reference sequence). The CDR3 covers 14 residues. DNA of the CDR3: TGTGCCAGCAGACGCAGGGCGGACACCGGGGAGCCGTTTTTT. As protein: CASRRRADTGEPFF.

This clonotype was found many times. The final CDR3 position lacks the conserved phenylalanine or tryptophan, pointing to a likely read error. It is unclear where the CDR3 begins or ends on the DNA, so no DNA is shown, and the CDR3 is as TCRdb lists it. The rearrangement joins TRBV7-3 to TRBJ2-6; TRBD1 reflects the table's D call only, with no check against the DNA. The CDR3 is 17 amino acids in total, end residues counted. Germline assignment: CDR1 SGHTA and CDR2 FQGTGA. CDR3 amino acids: CASSLTSQGYNEQFFGA.

This clonotype appeared once. This rearrangement joins TRBV27 to TRBJ2-2; D gene uncertain. This CDR3 region has 16 residues. CDR1 MNHEY and CDR2 SMNVEV come from the germline V gene (reference sequence). The ends were cut back, 1 base at V and 3 bases at J, with 12 bases in the middle. The chain's CDR3 is CASSLFRWLDTGELFF. The CDR3 nucleotides read TGTGCCAGCAGTTTATTTAGGTGGCTGGACACCGGGGAGCTGTTTTTT.

V and J are TRBV7-8 and TRBJ2-1; D possibly corresponds to TRBD2 (6 bases). Germline CDR1 SGHVS, CDR2 FQNEAQ. This CDR3 has 14 residues. Trimming stripped 5 bases from V and 4 bases from J, with 12 bases between. CDR3 sequence reads: CASSALASYNEQFF. CDR3 sequence (DNA): TGTGCCAGCAGCGCGCTAGCGTCATACAATGAGCAGTTCTTC.

This clonotype was detected only once. V usage is TRBV12-3 or TRBV12-4 and J usage is TRBJ2-1; no firm D call. V was shortened by 4 bases and J by 5 bases, with 12 bases between the two germline ends. The CDR3 covers 14 residues. Written as DNA, the CDR3 is TGTGCCAGCAGTTCCAACCGGAGAGACAATGAGCAGTTCTTC. Protein: CASSSNRRDNEQFF.

The V and J genes are TRBV7-8 and TRBJ2-1, with 10 bases fitting TRBD2. The end of the DNA aligns better with TRBJ2-7, so the J call may be wrong. This CDR3 is built from 17 residues. CDR1 and CDR2 (germline): SGHVS, FQNEAQ. The CDR3 loop reads CASSKKGSGLAAYEQYF. The CDR3 region has the DNA TGTGCCAGCAGCAAAAAGGGGTCCGGACTAGCGGCCTACGAGCAGTACTTC.